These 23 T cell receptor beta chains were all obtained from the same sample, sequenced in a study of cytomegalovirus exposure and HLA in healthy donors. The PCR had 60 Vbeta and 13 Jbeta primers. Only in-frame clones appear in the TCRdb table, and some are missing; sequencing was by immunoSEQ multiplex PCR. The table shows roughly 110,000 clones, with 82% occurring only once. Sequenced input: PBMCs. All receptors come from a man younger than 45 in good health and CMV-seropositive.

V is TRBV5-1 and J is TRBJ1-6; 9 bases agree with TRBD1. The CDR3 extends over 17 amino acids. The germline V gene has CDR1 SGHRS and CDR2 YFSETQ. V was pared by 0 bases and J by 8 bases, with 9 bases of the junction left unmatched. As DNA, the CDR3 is TGCGCCAGCAGCTTGGGCTTTCCGGGACAGGGAGATTCACCCCTCCACTTT. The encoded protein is CASSLGFPGQGDSPLHF. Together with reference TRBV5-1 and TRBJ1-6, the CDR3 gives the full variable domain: KAGVTQTPRYLIKTRGQQVTLSCSPISGHRSVSWYQQTPGQGLQFLFEYFSETQRNKGNFPGRFSGRQFSNSRSEMNVSTLELGDSALYLCASSLGFPGQGDSPLHFGNGTRLTVT.

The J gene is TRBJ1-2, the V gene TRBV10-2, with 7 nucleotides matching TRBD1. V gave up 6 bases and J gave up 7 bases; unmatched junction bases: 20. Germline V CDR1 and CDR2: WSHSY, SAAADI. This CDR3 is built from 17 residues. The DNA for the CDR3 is TGCGCCAGCAGCGTACAGGGACAGCCCTACGTTCTAGGTGGCTACACCTTC. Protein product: CASSVQGQPYVLGGYTF.

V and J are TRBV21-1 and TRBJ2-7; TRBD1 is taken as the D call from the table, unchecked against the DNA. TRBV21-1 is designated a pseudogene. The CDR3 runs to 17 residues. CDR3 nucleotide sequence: TGTGCCAGCAGCATTAGACCCTCAGGGGGCATCTGCCACGAGCAGTACTTC. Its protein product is CASSIRPSGGICHEQYF.

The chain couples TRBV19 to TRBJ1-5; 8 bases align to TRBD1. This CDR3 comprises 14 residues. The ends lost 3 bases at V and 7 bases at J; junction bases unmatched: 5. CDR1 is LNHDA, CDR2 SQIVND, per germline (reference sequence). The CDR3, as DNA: TGTGCCAGTAGTATCGACAGGGGATGGCAGCCCCAGCATTTT. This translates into CASSIDRGWQPQHF.

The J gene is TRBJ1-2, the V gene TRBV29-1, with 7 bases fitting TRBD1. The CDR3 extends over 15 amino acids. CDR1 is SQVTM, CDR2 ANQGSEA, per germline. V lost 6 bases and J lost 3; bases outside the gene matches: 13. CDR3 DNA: TGCAGCGTCGAGTTTTCCCCGGGACAGCACTATGGCTACACCTTC. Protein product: CSVEFSPGQHYGYTF.

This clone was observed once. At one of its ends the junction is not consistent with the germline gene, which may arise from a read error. Here the CDR3 DNA reads TGTTCCAGCAGCTTAGACGGAGATACGCAGTATTTT. As protein: CSSSLDGDTQYF. The J gene is TRBJ2-3, the V gene TRBV7-9; no clear D gene. Per germline, CDR1 SEHNR and CDR2 FQNEAQ (reference sequence). The CDR3 length is 12 residues.

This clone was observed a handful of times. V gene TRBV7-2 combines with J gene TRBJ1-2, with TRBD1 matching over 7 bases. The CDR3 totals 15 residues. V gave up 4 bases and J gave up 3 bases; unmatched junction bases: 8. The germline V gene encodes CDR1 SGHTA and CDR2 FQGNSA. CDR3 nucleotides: TGTGCCAGCAGCTCCAGACCGGGACAGTACTATGGCTACACCTTC. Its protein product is CASSSRPGQYYGYTF.

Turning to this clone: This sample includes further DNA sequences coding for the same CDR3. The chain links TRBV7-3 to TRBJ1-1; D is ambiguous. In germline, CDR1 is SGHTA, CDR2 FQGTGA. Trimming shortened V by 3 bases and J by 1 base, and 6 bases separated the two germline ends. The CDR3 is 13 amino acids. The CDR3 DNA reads TGTGCCAGCAGCTTGCAGGAGAACACTGAAGCTTTCTTT. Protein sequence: CASSLQENTEAFF.

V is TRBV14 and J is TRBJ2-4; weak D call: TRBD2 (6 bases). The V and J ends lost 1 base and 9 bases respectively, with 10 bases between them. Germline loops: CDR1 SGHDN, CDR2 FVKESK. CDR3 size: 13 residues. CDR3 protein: CASSQVVEGIQYF. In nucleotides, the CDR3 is TGTGCCAGCAGCCAAGTTGTGGAGGGCATTCAGTACTTC.

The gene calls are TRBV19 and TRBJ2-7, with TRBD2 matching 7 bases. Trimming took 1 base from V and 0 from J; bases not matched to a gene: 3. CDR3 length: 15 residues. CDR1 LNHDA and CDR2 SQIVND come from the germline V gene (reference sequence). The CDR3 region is CASSIGEGSSYEQYF. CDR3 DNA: TGTGCCAGTAGTATAGGGGAGGGGAGCTCCTACGAGCAGTACTTC. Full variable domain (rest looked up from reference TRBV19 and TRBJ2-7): DGGITQSPKYLFRKEGQNVTLSCEQNLNHDAMYWYRQDPGQGLRLIYYSQIVNDFQKGDIAEGYSVSREKKESFPLTVTSAQKNPTAFYLCASSIGEGSSYEQYFGPGTRLTVT.

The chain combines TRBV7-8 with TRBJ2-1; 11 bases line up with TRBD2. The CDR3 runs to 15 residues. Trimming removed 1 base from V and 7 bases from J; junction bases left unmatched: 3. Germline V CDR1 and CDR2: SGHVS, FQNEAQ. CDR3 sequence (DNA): TGTGCCAGCAGCTTAGGACTAGCGGGGAGTAATGAGCAGTTCTTC. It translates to CASSLGLAGSNEQFF.

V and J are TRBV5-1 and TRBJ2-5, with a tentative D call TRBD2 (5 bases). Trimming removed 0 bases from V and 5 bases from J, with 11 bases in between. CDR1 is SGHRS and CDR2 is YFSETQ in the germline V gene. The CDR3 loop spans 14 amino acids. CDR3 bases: TGCGCCAGCAGCTTGGGGCTAGCTAGGGAGACCCAGTACTTC. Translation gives CASSLGLARETQYF.

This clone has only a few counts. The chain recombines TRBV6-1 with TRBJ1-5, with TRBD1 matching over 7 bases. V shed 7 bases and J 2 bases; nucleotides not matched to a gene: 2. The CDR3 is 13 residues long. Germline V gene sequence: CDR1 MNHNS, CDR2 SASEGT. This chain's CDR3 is CASTGQGNQPQHF. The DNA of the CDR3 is TGTGCCAGCACTGGACAGGGCAATCAGCCCCAGCATTTT.

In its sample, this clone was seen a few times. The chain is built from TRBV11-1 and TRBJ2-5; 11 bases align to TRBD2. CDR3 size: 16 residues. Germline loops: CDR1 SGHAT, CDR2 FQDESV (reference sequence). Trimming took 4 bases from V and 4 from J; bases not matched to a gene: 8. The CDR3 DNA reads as TGTGCCAGCAGCTCGGCGACTAGCGGGGTCCTAGAGACCCAGTACTTC. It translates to CASSSATSGVLETQYF.

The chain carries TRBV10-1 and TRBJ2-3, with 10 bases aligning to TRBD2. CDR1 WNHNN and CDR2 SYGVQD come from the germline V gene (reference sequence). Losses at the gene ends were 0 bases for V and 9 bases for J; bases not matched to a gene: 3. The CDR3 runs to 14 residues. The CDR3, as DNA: TGCGCCAGCAGTGAGTCGAGTAGCGGGGGGACGCAGTATTTT. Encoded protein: CASSESSSGGTQYF.

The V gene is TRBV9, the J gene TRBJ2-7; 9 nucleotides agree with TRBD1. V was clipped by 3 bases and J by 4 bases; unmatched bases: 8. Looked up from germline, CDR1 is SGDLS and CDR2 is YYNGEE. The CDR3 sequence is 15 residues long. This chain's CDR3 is CASSGGQGGYYEQYF. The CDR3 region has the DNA TGTGCCAGCAGCGGGGGACAGGGAGGGTATTACGAGCAGTACTTC.

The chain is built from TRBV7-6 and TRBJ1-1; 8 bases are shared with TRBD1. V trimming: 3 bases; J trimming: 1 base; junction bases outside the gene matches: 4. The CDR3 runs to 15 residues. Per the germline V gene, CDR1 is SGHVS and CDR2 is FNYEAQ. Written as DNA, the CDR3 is TGTGCCAGCAGCTTCATTGGGACAGGGAACACTGAAGCTTTCTTT. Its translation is CASSFIGTGNTEAFF.

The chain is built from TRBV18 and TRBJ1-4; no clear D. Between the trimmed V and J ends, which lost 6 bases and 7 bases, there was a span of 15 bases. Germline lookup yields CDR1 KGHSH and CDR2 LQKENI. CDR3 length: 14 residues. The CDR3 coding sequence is TGTGCCAGCTCGTCCATGGACTTCTCTGAAAAACTGTTTTTT. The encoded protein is CASSSMDFSEKLFF.

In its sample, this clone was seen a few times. Here the CDR3 DNA reads TGTGCCAGCAGCTTCGGGGGGGCAGGCTCCTACAATGAGCAGTTCTTC. Its translation: CASSFGGAGSYNEQFF. The genes are TRBV7-2 and TRBJ2-1; TRBD2 aligns across 8 bases. This CDR3 is built from 16 residues. The V gene's germline CDR1 is SGHTA and CDR2 FQGNSA. The V and J ends lost 3 bases and 0 bases, in that order; junction bases with no gene match: 4.

The CDR3 bases are TGTGCCAGCAGTTTGTCTAGCGCCAATACAGATACGCAGTATTTT. Residues: CASSLSSANTDTQYF. The rearrangement links TRBV6-1 to TRBJ2-3; the D gene is possibly TRBD2 (6 bases). V lost 5 bases to trimming and J lost 3 bases, with 15 bases between them. The CDR3 length is 15 residues. Germline V gene sequence: CDR1 MNHNS, CDR2 SASEGT.

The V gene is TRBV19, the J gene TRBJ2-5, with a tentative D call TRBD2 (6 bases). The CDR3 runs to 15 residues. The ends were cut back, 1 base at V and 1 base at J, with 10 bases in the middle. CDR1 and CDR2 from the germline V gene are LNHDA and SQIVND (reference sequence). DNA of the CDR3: TGTGCCAGTAGTATAGTGGAAGCGGGCCAAGAGACCCAGTACTTC. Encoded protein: CASSIVEAGQETQYF.

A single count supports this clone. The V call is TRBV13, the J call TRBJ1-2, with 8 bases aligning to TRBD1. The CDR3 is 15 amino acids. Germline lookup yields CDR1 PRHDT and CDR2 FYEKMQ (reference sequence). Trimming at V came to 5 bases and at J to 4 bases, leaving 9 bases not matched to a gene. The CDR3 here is CASSPGQGRGYGYTF. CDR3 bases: TGTGCCAGCAGCCCCGGACAGGGCCGGGGCTATGGCTACACCTTC.

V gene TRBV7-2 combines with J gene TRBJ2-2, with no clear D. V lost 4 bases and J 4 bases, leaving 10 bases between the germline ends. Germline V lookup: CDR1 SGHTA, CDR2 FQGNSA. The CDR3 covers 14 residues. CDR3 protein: CASSYLGFTGELFF. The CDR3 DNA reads TGTGCCAGCAGCTACCTAGGATTCACCGGGGAGCTGTTTTTT.